The TCR beta chain described here comes from a study of blood T cell repertoires in COVID-19 (dated by TCRdb to 2020 to 2021). Regarding the complete study: Collaborator samples came from the United States, Italy and Spain and covered acute and convalescent phases of COVID-19. The material from the prospective study consisted of cDNA or gDNA derived from T cells, B-cell-depleted T cells, or PBMCs. The repertoires were released in a freely available public database meant as a resource for research on the immune response to SARS-CoV-2. The sample metadata nearly always contained a de-identified subject ID, COVID-19 status, age in years and sex. The samples were drawn from the first 160 participants of the ongoing ImmuneRACE study and from some 1,300 subjects provided by 6 global collaborators. HLA class I and class II types, where available, came from metadata supplied by the sample provider rather than from assay-based typing. Deeply sampled blood TCRbeta repertoires from subjects exposed to, actively infected with, or recovered from COVID-19 were included in the dataset.

Collaborating institutions collected whole blood in K2EDTA tubes following their own protocols. For TCRbeta analysis, collaborators shipped samples as frozen whole blood, isolated PBMCs, or DNA extracted from either of those sample types. Measured from the cysteine to the phenylalanine, the CDR3 is 15 residues long. The CDR3 DNA has 45 bases and is translated from base 1. The V end gives up 4 bases and the J end 2 bases, leaving 5 bases in the junction not matched to a gene. CDR1 and CDR2 were assigned from the germline V gene as MGHRA and YSYEKL. What the work shows at the level of the full study, not this receptor alone: Clinical and demographic metadata were provided uncurated, with the amount varying by source and participant.

Note on this clone: The target of this receptor is not known. Base qualities were left out, and no much larger clone turns up one base away.

The immunoSEQ Assay, a bias-controlled multiplex PCR, was used to amplify TCRbeta CDR3 regions from genomic DNA. As for how the authors treated the data: Within the assay, amplification of reference gene primers was used to estimate how many nucleated cells each sample contained. To quantify the absolute abundance of each unique TCRbeta CDR3 rearrangement, sequence reads were collapsed and filtered. For each sample, productive Simpson clonality was calculated as the square root of Simpson's diversity index over productive rearrangements. TCRdb mirrors the immuneACCESS table, restricted to in-frame sequences. Some clones are absent from its copies; in checked studies, under half trace to an unresolved V gene, and the reason for the others is unknown. The DNA gave D and trimming, while V, J and clone size come from that table. Across this sample there are roughly 250,000 clones, with 65% to 80% seen only once. Roughly 4.2% of the sample goes to the ten largest clones.

Recombination joined TRBV4-1 with TRBJ1-2; 9 of the junction bases match TRBD1. What was sequenced was peripheral blood. The source of this sequence is a woman between 35 and 50 years old with active or convalescent COVID-19. CDR3 sequence: CASSRTGAENYGYTF. At the DNA level, the sequence is TGCGCCAGCAGCCGGACAGGGGCCGAAAACTATGGCTACACCTTC.